What follows are 9 T cell receptor beta chains derived from one specimen sequenced in a study of prognosis after radiotherapy for stage I lung cancer. Researchers used two-round multiplex PCR to amplify TCR beta CDR3 starting from genomic DNA. Amplification in first-round PCR relied on primers specific to each TRBV and TRBJ gene. A single record per CDR3 protein comes from TCRdb applying MiXCR to the multiplex PCR reads. Among around 13,000 distinct CDR3 sequences listed, 25% to 30% were seen once. The sequences come from PBMCs, collected before or after stereotactic body radiation therapy (not recorded which). These TCRs come from a donor aged 50 or older with non-small cell lung cancer.

This clonotype is classed as medium-sized. The rearrangement joins TRBV7-2 to TRBJ2-1, with 10 bases identical to TRBD2. Losses at the gene ends were 5 bases for V and 4 bases for J; bases not matched to a gene: 5. The CDR3 totals 15 residues. Looked up from germline, CDR1 is SGHTA and CDR2 is FQGNSA. The CDR3 nucleotides read TGTGCCAGCAGCCGTACTAGCGGGGCTTACAATGAGCAGTTCTTC. Translation: CASSRTSGAYNEQFF.

This clonotype was seen many times. This chain uses TRBV7-2 with TRBJ2-7, with 9 bases lining up with TRBD1. The CDR3 runs to 15 residues. The germline V gene encodes CDR1 SGHTA and CDR2 FQGNSA. V trimming: 4 bases; J trimming: 2 bases; junction bases outside the gene matches: 6. The CDR3 coding sequence is TGTACCAGCAGCTCCTCCGGGACAGGGACCTACGAGCAGTACTTC. This codes for CTSSSSGTGTYEQYF.

This clonotype was seen many times. The chain recombines TRBV10-2 with TRBJ2-1, with TRBD2 identical over 8 bases. The V gene's germline CDR1 is WSHSY and CDR2 SAAADI. This CDR3 contains 15 residues. V trimming: 6 bases; J trimming: 1 base; junction bases outside the gene matches: 5. CDR3 coding DNA: TGCGCCAGCAGGCGTGGCGGGAGGTCCTACAATGAGCAGTTCTTC. It translates to CASRRGGRSYNEQFF.

By frequency in the sample, this clonotype is medium-sized. The CDR3 DNA reads TGTGCCAGCAGTGAATCTGGGACAGAGAACACCGGGGAGCTGTTTTTT. The encoded protein is CASSESGTENTGELFF. The rearrangement uses TRBV2 and TRBJ2-2; 7 bases are shared with TRBD1. CDR1 and CDR2 (germline): SNHLY, FYNNEI. The V gene end was trimmed by 2 bases and the J gene end by 1 base; junction bases not matched to a gene: 4. The CDR3 sequence is 16 residues long.

This clonotype has ten or more counts. This rearrangement joins TRBV2 to TRBJ1-4, with D maybe TRBD1 (6 bases). V lost 2 bases, J lost 4 bases, and 14 bases lay in between. Germline V CDR1 and CDR2: SNHLY, FYNNEI. This CDR3 contains 16 residues. CDR3 nucleotides: TGTGCCAGCAGTGAACGGGGGGCTCAGAATAATGAAAAACTGTTTTTT. Protein: CASSERGAQNNEKLFF. Supplemented by reference TRBV2 and TRBJ1-4, the full variable domain reads EPEVTQTPSHQVTQMGQEVILRCVPISNHLYFYWYRQILGQKVEFLVSFYNNEISEKSEIFDDQFSVERPDGSNFTLKIRSTKLEDSAMYFCASSERGAQNNEKLFFGSGTQLSVL.

This clonotype was seen at least ten times. The chain has TRBV11-1 and TRBJ1-5, with D perhaps matching TRBD1 (6 bases). The V end lost 0 bases, the J end lost 3 bases, and 9 bases lay between the germline ends. This CDR3 spans 15 amino acids. From germline, CDR1 is SGHAT and CDR2 FQDESV (reference sequence). CDR3 sequence: CASSLAWDTNQPQHF. The CDR3 DNA sequence: TGTGCCAGCAGCTTAGCGTGGGACACCAATCAGCCCCAGCATTTT.

Concerning this clonotype itself: This may stem from a read error, because a much larger clone lies one nucleotide away. This chain joins TRBV12-5 and TRBJ2-5, with D unclear. The CDR3 has 13 residues. V was shortened by 2 bases and J by 5 bases, with 9 bases between the two germline ends. Germline CDR1 and CDR2: LGHNT and FRNRAP. CDR3 in amino acids: CASGLSALETQYF. The DNA of the CDR3 is TGTGCTAGTGGTTTGAGCGCACTGGAGACCCAGTACTTC.

This clonotype was observed at least ten times. The rearrangement uses TRBV5-1 and TRBJ2-5, with D uncertain. Germline V gene lookup returns CDR1 SGHRS and CDR2 YFSETQ. The V gene lost 4 bases and the J gene lost 0 bases, with 4 bases spanning the gap. The CDR3 spans 12 residues. CDR3 coding DNA: TGCGCCAGCAGCCTGGACCAAGAGACCCAGTACTTC. Its protein product is CASSLDQETQYF.

A remark on this clonotype: Since a far larger clone is one base different, this is likely a read error. The CDR3 does not end in the conserved phenylalanine or tryptophan, so this is likely a read error. The chain joins TRBV7-8 to TRBJ2-3; tentatively, D is TRBD1 or TRBD2 (5 bases each). Germline V CDR1 and CDR2: SGHVS, FQNEAQ. The CDR3 has 15 residues. V was cut by 0 bases and J by 0 bases, with 7 bases left in between. For the CDR3, the DNA is TGTGCCAGCAGCTTAGCGGGGACGAGCACAGATACGCAGTATTTA. Translation gives CASSLAGTSTDTQYL.